This T cell receptor beta chain was recovered during a study of shared clonotypes between healthy human individuals. Study-level background: The people who gave samples were two women and a few men aged 18 to 49.

Points from the study as a whole: With a handful of donors compared, around 5% of naive CD4 clonotypes were shared.

V lost 5 bases and J lost 9; bases outside the gene matches: 9. Germline V lookup: CDR1 SGHTA, CDR2 FQGNSA. The CDR3 contains 14 residues. The protocol was immunoSEQ multiplex PCR, while the TCRdb copy is restricted to in-frame clones and leaves out a portion. The sample yields roughly 2,300,000 clones, 85% to 95% seen once. In regard to this clone: Its target is not known.

The TCR sequence derives from a man aged 18 to 29 in good health. Some clones in this sample may be carry-over from other donors' samples. The source material was naive CD4+ T cells from PBMCs. Subset denoted: CD45RA+ positively selected. The rearrangement links TRBV7-2 to TRBJ1-5, with TRBD1 matching over 8 bases. CDR3 coding DNA: TGTGCCAGCAGCCGGACAGGGACCCTATGGCCCCAGCATTTT. Encoded protein: CASSRTGTLWPQHF.